Described below is a single T cell receptor beta chain sequence and its context. This record comes from a study of blood T cell repertoires in COVID-19. Study information: PBMCs, B-cell-depleted T cells, or T cells were the source of the cDNA or gDNA that made up the material.

Self-reported history from a screening survey and questionnaire set each donor's cohort. Cohort 3 donors counted as recovered after two negative PCRs, clearance, or resolved symptoms. In the authors' workflow: Amplifying reference gene primers gave estimates of nucleated cell counts. Measured with immunoSEQ multiplex PCR; TCRdb has only the in-frame clones, and not every one. The V and J calls and the clone size are those of that table, but D and trimming were determined from the DNA. The sample includes 250,000 to 300,000 clones, around 85% of them seen just once. The ends were cut back, 1 base at V and 5 bases at J, with 4 bases in the middle. CDR1 is SEHNR, CDR2 FQNEAQ, per germline (reference sequence). The CDR3 contains 12 residues.

The source material was PBMCs or T cells enriched from blood (not recorded which). This TCR was recovered from a woman between 45 and 65 years old who had recovered from COVID-19. The chain is built from TRBV7-9 and TRBJ2-3; D call uncertain. The CDR3 DNA is TGTGCCAGCAGCTTAGAACTAGATACGCAGTATTTT. Its protein is CASSLELDTQYF.